This T cell receptor beta chain stems from a study of CD8+ T cells in alopecia areata. Study-wide points: Having just one nonresponder leaves the connection between baseline CD8+ expansion and response unresolved.

After isolation, RNA underwent reverse transcription to generate cDNA as the sequencing template. Measured with immunoSEQ multiplex PCR; TCRdb has only the in-frame clones, and not every one. The sample has 270,000 or so clones; roughly 64% are singletons. Regarding this clone: The antigen is unknown.

The CDR3 is 13 amino acids. V was cut by 7 bases and J by 1 base, with 10 bases left in between. Germline V gene data show CDR1 as MNHEY and CDR2 as SVGAGI. Treatment given: oral pan-JAK inhibitor, 5-10 mg twice daily. The origin of this receptor is a human donor with alopecia areata. The input for sequencing was CD4+ T cells sorted from blood, taken at week 24, from a patient treated with tofacitinib. The chain combines TRBV6-5 with TRBJ2-5, with D possibly matching TRBD2 (5 bases). The CDR3 nucleotides read TGTGCCAGCACCGGCGGGTTCCAAGAGACCCAGTACTTC. This codes for CASTGGFQETQYF.